The rows below give T cell receptor beta chains drawn from one sample of a study of blood T cells in healthy people across ages. Using its own MiXCR run on the 5' RACE reads, TCRdb lists one record per CDR3 protein. The profile shows about a million distinct CDR3 sequences, around 54% of them singletons. Sequences were obtained from blood. The source of these receptors is a woman aged 55-75 years in good health. The CDR3 runs from the conserved cysteine through the conserved F or W. D genes are given only for firm matches. A row's size may be missing; if present it is once, few, many or a size class.

d_call cdr3_length j_call v_call clone_size cdr3_nt cdr3_aa
- 11 TRBJ2-7 TRBV5-6 - TGTGCCAGCAGCAACGGACGCGAGCAGTACTTC CASSNGREQYF
- 13 TRBJ2-7 TRBV7-2 - TGTGCCAGCACAGTCTTAAGGGGCTACGAGCAGTACTTC CASTVLRGYEQYF
- 15 TRBJ2-1 TRBV6-2/TRBV6-3 - TGTGCCAGCAGCAGCGTAAGGGGGTTAGGCAATGAGCAGTTCTTC CASSSVRGLGNEQFF
- 13 TRBJ1-2 TRBV20-1 - TGCAGTGCACCCGTGGGGGTTGACTATGGCTACACCTTC CSAPVGVDYGYTF
- 15 TRBJ2-5 TRBV11-3 - TGTGCCAGCAATGAGTGGACCCCGGGCGAAGAGACCCAGTACTTC CASNEWTPGEETQYF
- 13 TRBJ2-7 TRBV12-3/TRBV12-4 few TGTGCCAGCAGTTTGGGTAAGGTGTACGAGCAGTACTTC CASSLGKVYEQYF
- 11 TRBJ1-2 TRBV4-1 - TGCGCCAGCAGCCGTTCCGACAGCTACACCTTC CASSRSDSYTF
TRBD2 15 TRBJ2-1 TRBV27 - TGTGCCAGCAGAATAGCGGGAGGGGCCAACAATGAGCAGTTCTTC CASRIAGGANNEQFF
- 13 TRBJ2-7 TRBV5-1 - TGCGCCAGCAGCTATTCGCCGAACTACGAGCAGTACTTC CASSYSPNYEQYF
- 11 TRBJ1-3 TRBV20-1 - TGCGGTGCCCCGCGAGGAAACACCATATATTTT CGAPRGNTIYF
- 19 TRBJ2-7 TRBV21-1 - TGTGCCAGCAGCAAAGTTCACAGGGTCACCGAAGCCTATAATAACGAGCAGTACTTC CASSKVHRVTEAYNNEQYF
- 12 TRBJ2-3 TRBV20-1 - TGCAGTGGGCGAGTAGATCCTCATGGGCAGTATTTT CSGRVDPHGQYF
TRBD2 15 TRBJ2-7 TRBV5-1 - TGCGCCAGCAGCTTGGACACTAGCGGGAGGGACGAGCAGTACTTC CASSLDTSGRDEQYF
TRBD1 15 TRBJ1-2 TRBV3-1 few TGTGCCAGCAGCCCGACAGGGGACAGGAGCTATGGCTACACCTTC CASSPTGDRSYGYTF
- 15 TRBJ2-5 TRBV12-3/TRBV12-4 few TGTGCCAGCAGTTTAAGGGAGACCCCTTCAGGAGGCCAGTACTTC CASSLRETPSGGQYF
TRBD2 13 TRBJ2-3 TRBV11-1 few TGTGCCAGCAGACCTAGCGGGAGCCCACCTCTGTATTTT CASRPSGSPPLYF
TRBD1 15 TRBJ1-2 TRBV7-9 - TGTGCCAGCAGCTTAGCGGCAGGGGGCGACTATGGCTACACCTTC CASSLAAGGDYGYTF
- 16 TRBJ2-2 TRBV12-3/TRBV12-4 - TGTGCCAGCAGTTTAAGGAGGGGGGAGATAACCGGGGAGCTGTTTTTT CASSLRRGEITGELFF
- 18 TRBJ2-7 TRBV4-2 - TGTGCCAGCAGCCAAGATCGCGGGGGCGGAATATCCTCCTACGAGCAGTACTTC CASSQDRGGGISSYEQYF
- 15 TRBJ2-3 TRBV10-3 - TGTGCCATCGGTGAAAGGGATCCCTCCACAGATACGCAGTATTTT CAIGERDPSTDTQYF
- 15 TRBJ1-5 TRBV12-3/TRBV12-4 many TGTGCCAGCACCGCCGCGGGGATCGGCAATCAGCCCCAGCATTTT CASTAAGIGNQPQHF
- 14 TRBJ1-1 TRBV6-2/TRBV6-3 - TGTGCCAGCAGTTACAGTTCCGTGAGCACTGAAGCTTTCTTT CASSYSSVSTEAFF
- 13 TRBJ2-1 TRBV12-3/TRBV12-4 - TGTGCCAGCGTGATCCTGGGGGGCAATGAGCAGTTCTTC CASVILGGNEQFF
- 15 TRBJ2-7 TRBV28 - TGTGCCAGCAGTCGCCCCACAGGGAGCTCCTACGAGCAGTACTTC CASSRPTGSSYEQYF